The source of this TCR beta chain is a study of brain T cells in children with intractable seizures listed by TCRdb under 2021. Background on the whole study: A NanoString immunology panel was first used to screen resected brain tissue from roughly 56 pediatric epilepsy surgery cases for immune gene transcripts. Of the approximately 12 selected surgery cases, pre-surgery blood was also sequenced for eight, so four had brain tissue only.

Germline trimming amounts to 1 base on V and 4 bases on J, with 0 as the count of junction bases outside the gene matches. CDR3 length: 16 amino acids, cysteine to phenylalanine. The DNA shown is the 48-base CDR3, in frame from base 1. From the germline V gene, CDR1 is LGHNA and CDR2 is YNFKEQ. The immunoSEQ assay was used to generate TCR beta chain sequences from genomic DNA. The paper's data handling went like this. CDR3 sequences not starting with the conserved framework cysteine at position 104 were manually removed. To get clonality, the normalized Shannon's Diversity Index was subtracted from one, giving values from 0 (maximal diversity) to 1 (oligoclonal). Differences in the frequency of the same CDR3 between samples, such as brain versus blood, were assessed with chi-squared comparison-of-proportions tests. Public clonotypes were found by searching immuneACCESS, and the VDJdb browser was used to assess similarity to known antiviral clonotypes. TCRdb re-hosts the immuneACCESS table, in-frame sequences only. Its copies lack some clones; in the studies checked, an unresolved V gene accounts for under half of them, and the cause for the rest is not known. Clonal size and the V and J genes are those of that table, whereas D and trimming came from the DNA. The sample table holds about 22,000 clones, of which 94% were seen once. In total, the top ten clones hold 5% to 7.5% of the sample.

Study-wide conclusions, independent of this receptor: Viral specificity was inferred only from CDR3 sequence similarity, and patients' HCMV serostatus was unknown. Because sequencing depth was different between pre-surgery and post-surgery blood, clones absent from the pre-surgery sample may reflect undersampling.

Notes on this clone: Which antigen it targets is not known. The sample holds no much larger clone one base away, and base qualities are not on file.

Reading the label with the study, this specimen's time point is: resected brain tissue, or blood drawn just prior to surgery. The surgery cases with the highest brain T cell transcript signatures were chosen for TCR beta chain sequencing of brain tissue, and also of blood when blood was available. Prior to surgery, the patients had been treated with at least one anti-epileptic drug. The TCR-sequenced patients were children whose drug-resistant epilepsy was caused by tuberous sclerosis complex, focal cortical dysplasia, Rasmussen encephalitis or hemimegalencephaly. Blood samples were drawn just before the epilepsy surgery. The Monarch genomic DNA purification kit was used to extract bulk genomic DNA from unsorted brain tissue and whole blood.

The chain joins TRBV4-2 to TRBJ2-3, and 15 junctional nucleotides match TRBD2. The sequencing here drew on peripheral blood, taken at surgery. The TCR originated in a boy aged 5-17 years with focal cortical dysplasia and intractable seizures. The bases read TGTGCCAGCAGCCAAGGGACTAGCGGGGGGGCAGATACGCAGTATTTT. Its protein product is CASSQGTSGGADTQYF.